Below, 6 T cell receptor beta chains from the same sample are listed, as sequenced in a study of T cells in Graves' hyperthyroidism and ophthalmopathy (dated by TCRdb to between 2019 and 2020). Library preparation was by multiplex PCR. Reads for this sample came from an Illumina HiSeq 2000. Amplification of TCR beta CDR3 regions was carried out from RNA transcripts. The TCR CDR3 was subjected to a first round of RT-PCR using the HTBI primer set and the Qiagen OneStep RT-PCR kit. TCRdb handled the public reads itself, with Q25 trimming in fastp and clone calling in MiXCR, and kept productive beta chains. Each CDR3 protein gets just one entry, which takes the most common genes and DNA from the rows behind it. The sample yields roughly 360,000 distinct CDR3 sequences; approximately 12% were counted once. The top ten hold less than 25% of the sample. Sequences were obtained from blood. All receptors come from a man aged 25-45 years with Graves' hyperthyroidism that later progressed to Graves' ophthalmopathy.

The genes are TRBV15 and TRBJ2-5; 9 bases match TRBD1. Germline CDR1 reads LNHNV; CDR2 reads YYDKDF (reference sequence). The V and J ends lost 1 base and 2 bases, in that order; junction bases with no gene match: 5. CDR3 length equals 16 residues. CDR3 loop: CATSRAPDRGQETQYF. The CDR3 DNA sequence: TGTGCCACCAGCAGAGCTCCGGACAGGGGACAAGAGACCCAGTACTTC.

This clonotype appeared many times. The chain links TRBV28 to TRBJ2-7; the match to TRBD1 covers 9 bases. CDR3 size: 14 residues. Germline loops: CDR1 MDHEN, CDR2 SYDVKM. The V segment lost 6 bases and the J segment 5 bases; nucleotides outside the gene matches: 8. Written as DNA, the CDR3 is TGTGCCAGCAGCTACCTCGGACAGGGGAACGAGCAGTACTTC. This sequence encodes CASSYLGQGNEQYF.

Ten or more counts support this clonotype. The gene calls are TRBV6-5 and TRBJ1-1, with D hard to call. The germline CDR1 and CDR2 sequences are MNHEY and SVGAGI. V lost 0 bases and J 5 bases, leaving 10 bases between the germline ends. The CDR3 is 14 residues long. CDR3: CASSYSTVGTEAFF. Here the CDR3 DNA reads TGTGCCAGCAGTTACTCGACTGTGGGGACTGAAGCTTTCTTT.

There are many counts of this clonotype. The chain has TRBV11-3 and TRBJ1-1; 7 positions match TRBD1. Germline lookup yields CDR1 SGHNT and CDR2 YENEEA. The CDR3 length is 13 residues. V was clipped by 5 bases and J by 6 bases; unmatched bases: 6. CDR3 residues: CASSTGTVAEAFF. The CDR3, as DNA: TGTGCCAGCAGCACCGGGACAGTCGCTGAAGCTTTCTTT.

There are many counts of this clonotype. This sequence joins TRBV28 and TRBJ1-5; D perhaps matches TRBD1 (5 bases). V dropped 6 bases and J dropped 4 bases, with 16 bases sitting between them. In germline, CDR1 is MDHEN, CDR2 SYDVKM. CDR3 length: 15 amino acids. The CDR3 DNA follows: TGTGCCAGCAGACCTGGGGGGATAAAGAATCAGCCCCAGCATTTT. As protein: CASRPGGIKNQPQHF. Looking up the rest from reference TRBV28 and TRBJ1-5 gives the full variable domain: DVKVTQSSRYLVKRTGEKVFLECVQDMDHENMFWYRQDPGLGLRLIYFSYDVKMKEKGDIPEGYSVSREKKERFSLILESASTNQTSMYLCASRPGGIKNQPQHFGDGTRLSIL.

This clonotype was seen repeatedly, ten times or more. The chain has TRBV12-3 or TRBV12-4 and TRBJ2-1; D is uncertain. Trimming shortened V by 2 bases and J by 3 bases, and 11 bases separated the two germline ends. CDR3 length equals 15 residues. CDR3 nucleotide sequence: TGTGCCAGCAGTTTACTTCCCCCCCTCTACAATGAGCAGTTCTTC. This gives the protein CASSLLPPLYNEQFF.